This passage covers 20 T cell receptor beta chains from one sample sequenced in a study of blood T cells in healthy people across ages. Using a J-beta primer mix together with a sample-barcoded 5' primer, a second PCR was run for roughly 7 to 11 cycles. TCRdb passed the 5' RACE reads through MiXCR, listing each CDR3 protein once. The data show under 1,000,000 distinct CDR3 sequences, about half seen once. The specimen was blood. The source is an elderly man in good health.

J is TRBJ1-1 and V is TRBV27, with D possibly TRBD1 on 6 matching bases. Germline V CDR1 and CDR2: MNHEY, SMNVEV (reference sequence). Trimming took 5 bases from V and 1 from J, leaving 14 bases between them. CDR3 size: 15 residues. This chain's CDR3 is CASSRWDTKNTEAFF. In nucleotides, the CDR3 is TGTGCCAGCAGTAGGTGGGACACCAAGAACACTGAAGCTTTCTTT.

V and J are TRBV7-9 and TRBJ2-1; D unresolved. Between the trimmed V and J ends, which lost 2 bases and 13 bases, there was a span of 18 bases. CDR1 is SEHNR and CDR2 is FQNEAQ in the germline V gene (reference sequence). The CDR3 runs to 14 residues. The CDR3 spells CASSLSGFGETQFF. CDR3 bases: TGTGCCAGCAGCTTATCAGGTTTCGGAGAGACCCAGTTCTTC.

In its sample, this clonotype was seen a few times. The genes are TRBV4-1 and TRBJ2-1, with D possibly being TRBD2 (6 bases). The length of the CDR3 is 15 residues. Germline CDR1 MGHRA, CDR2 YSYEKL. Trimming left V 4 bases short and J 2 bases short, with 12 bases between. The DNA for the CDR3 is TGCGCCAGCAGCCTGCGGGACTCTCCCTACAATGAGCAGTTCTTC. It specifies CASSLRDSPYNEQFF.

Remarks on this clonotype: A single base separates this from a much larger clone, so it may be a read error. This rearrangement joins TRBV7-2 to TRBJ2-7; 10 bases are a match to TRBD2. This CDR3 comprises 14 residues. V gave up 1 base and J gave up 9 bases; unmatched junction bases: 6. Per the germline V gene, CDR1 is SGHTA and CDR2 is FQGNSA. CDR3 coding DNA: TGTGCCAGCAGCTTAGGAAGCGGGAGGGGCGGGCAGTACTTC. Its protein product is CASSLGSGRGGQYF. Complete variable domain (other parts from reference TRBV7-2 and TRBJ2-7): GAGVSQSPSNKVTEKGKDVELRCDPISGHTALYWYRQSLGQGLEFLIYFQGNSAPDKSGLPSDRFSAERTGGSVSTLTIQRTQQEDSAVYLCASSLGSGRGGQYFGPGTRLTVT.

CDR3 protein: CASSRGQNSNQPQHF. The CDR3 DNA follows: TGTGCCAGCAGCCGGGGACAGAATAGCAATCAGCCCCAGCATTTT. The rearrangement uses TRBV7-2 and TRBJ1-5; 7 bases match TRBD1. The J segment lost 0 bases and the V segment lost 5 bases, leaving 4 bases of the junction unmatched. The CDR3 sequence is 15 residues long. CDR1 is SGHTA, CDR2 FQGNSA, per germline.

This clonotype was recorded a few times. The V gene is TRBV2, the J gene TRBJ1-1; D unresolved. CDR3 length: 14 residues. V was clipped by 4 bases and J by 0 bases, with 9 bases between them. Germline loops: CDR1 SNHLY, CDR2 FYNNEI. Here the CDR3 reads CASSGSRMNTEAFF. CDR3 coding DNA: TGTGCCAGCAGTGGGAGCAGGATGAACACTGAAGCTTTCTTT.

The DNA of the CDR3 is TGTGCCAGCAGTGCTGGGGACAGGGGGGGTGAAAAACTGTTTTTT. Translating gives CASSAGDRGGEKLFF. V and J are TRBV9 and TRBJ1-4; 11 nucleotides agree with TRBD1. The germline V gene encodes CDR1 SGDLS and CDR2 YYNGEE. V trimming: 5 bases; J trimming: 7 bases; junction bases outside the gene matches: 7. This CDR3 has 15 amino acids.

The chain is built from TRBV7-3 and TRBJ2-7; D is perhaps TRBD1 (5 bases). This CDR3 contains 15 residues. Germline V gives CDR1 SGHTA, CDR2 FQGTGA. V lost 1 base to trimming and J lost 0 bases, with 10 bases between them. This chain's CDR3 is CASSLSRAVSYEQYF. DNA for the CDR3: TGTGCCAGCAGCTTAAGCAGGGCCGTCTCCTACGAGCAGTACTTC.

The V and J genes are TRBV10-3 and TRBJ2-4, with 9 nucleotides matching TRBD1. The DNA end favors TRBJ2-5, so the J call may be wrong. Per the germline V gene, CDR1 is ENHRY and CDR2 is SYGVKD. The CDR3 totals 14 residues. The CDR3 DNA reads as TGTGCCATCAGACAGGGGGCGTCACAAGAGACCCAGTACTTC. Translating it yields CAIRQGASQETQYF.

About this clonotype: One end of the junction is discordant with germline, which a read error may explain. The CDR3 spells CASSLGPGYEQYF. The CDR3 DNA sequence: TGTGCTAGCAGCCTCGGGCCCGGCTACGAGCAGTACTTC. The chain is built from TRBV7-7 and TRBJ2-7; no reliable D call. The CDR3 is made up of 13 amino acids. CDR1 and CDR2 from the germline V gene are SSHAT and FNYEAQ (reference sequence).

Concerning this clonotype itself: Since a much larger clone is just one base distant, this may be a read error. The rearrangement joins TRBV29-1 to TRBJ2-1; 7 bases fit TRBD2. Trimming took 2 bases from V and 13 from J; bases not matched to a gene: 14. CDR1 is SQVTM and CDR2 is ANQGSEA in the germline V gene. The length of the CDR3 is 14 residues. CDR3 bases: TGCAGCGTTGAAACCGCGGGAGAAGGGGAGACCCAGTTCTTC. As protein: CSVETAGEGETQFF.

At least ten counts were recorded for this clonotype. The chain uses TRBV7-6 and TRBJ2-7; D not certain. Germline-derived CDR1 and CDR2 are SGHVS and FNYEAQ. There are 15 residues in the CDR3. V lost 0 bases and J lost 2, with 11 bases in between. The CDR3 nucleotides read TGTGCCAGCAGCTTAGCGCACGGGCAGGCCTACGAGCAGTACTTC. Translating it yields CASSLAHGQAYEQYF.

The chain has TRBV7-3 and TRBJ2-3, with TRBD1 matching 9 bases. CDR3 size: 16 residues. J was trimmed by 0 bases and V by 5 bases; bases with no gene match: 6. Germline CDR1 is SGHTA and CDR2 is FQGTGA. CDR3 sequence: CASSGKGTGSTDTQYF. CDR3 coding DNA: TGTGCCAGCAGCGGAAAGGGGACAGGGAGCACAGATACGCAGTATTTT.

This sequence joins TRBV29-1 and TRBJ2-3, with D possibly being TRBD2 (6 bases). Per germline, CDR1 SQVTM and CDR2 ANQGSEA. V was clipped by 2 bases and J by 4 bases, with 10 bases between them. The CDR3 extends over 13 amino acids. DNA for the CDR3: TGCAGCGTTGAATGGGAGGTACCAGATACGCAGTATTTT. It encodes CSVEWEVPDTQYF.

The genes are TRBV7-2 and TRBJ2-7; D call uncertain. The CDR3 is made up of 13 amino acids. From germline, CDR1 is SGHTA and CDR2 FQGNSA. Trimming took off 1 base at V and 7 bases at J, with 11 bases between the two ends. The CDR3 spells CASSLEGYSEQYF. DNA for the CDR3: TGTGCCAGCAGCTTAGAGGGATACAGTGAGCAGTACTTC.

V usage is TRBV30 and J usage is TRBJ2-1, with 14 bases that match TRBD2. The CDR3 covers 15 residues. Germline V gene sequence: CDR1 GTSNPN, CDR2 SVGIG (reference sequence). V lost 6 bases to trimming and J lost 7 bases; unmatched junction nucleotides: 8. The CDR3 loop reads CACEGTSGRSNEQFF. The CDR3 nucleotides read TGTGCCTGCGAGGGGACTAGCGGGAGAAGTAATGAGCAGTTCTTC.

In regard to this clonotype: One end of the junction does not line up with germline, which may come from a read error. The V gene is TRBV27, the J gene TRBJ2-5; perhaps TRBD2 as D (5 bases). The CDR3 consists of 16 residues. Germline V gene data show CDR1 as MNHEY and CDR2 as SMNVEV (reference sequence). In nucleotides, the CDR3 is TGTGCCGGCAGTTTCAATGTCGGGGTCCGGCGTGGGGTGGAGTACTTC. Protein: CAGSFNVGVRRGVEYF.

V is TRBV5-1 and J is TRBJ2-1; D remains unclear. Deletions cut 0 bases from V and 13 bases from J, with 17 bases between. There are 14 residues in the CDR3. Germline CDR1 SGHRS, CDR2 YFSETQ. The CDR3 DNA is TGCGCCAGCAGCTTGGATGTTGGGCGGTCAATACAGTTCTTC. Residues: CASSLDVGRSIQFF.

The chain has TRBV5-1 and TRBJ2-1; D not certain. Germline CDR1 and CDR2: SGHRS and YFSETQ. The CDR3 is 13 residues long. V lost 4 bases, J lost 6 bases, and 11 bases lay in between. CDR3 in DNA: TGCGCCAGCAGCGTGGATAGCTCCAATGAGCAGTTCTTC. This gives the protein CASSVDSSNEQFF.

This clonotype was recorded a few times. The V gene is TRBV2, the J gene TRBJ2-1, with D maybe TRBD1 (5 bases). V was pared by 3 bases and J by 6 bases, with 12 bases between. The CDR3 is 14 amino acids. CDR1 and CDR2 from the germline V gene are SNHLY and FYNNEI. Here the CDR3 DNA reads TGTGCCAGCAGTGATCAGGGAACAGTCAATGAGCAGTTCTTC. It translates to CASSDQGTVNEQFF.